The rows below give T cell receptor beta chains drawn from one sample of a study of vaccination effects on CD4 cells after COVID-19. Their target antigens are unknown. The method was immunoSEQ multiplex PCR; TCRdb's version includes in-frame clones alone and lacks a portion of them. This repertoire shows roughly 63,000 clones, 70% to 85% found once; its top ten account for roughly 4%. This material consisted of CD4+ T cells from PBMCs cultured with HCoV-OC43 spike peptides, taken before COVID-19 vaccination. These receptors were obtained from a human donor who received a COVID-19 vaccine. Both conserved end residues are part of each CDR3. D genes are given only for firm matches. Clone sizes are given selectively: once, few, many, or a class where the clone is expanded.

D gene: -; clone size: -; J gene: TRBJ1-4; V gene: TRBV24-1; CDR3 DNA: TGTGCCACCAGTGATTCTGGGGGCGCGGGTGAAAAACTGTTTTTT; CDR3 protein: CATSDSGGAGEKLFF
D gene: -; clone size: -; J gene: TRBJ2-3; V gene: TRBV7-2; CDR3 DNA: TGTGCCAGCAGCTTACAGCAGGGGCCCACAGATACGCAGTATTTT; CDR3 protein: CASSLQQGPTDTQYF
D gene: -; clone size: -; J gene: TRBJ1-6; V gene: TRBV19; CDR3 DNA: TGTGCCAGTAGTATAGTGATTTGGGGTGGGCATTCACCCCTCCACTTT; CDR3 protein: CASSIVIWGGHSPLHF
D gene: -; clone size: -; J gene: TRBJ1-5; V gene: TRBV30; CDR3 DNA: TGTGCCTGGAAAATAGGGGGTAGCAATCAGCCCCAGCATTTT; CDR3 protein: CAWKIGGSNQPQHF
D gene: -; clone size: -; J gene: TRBJ1-4; V gene: TRBV7-2; CDR3 DNA: TGTGCCAGCTCCAAGTCACGGTCAGATAATGAAAAACTGTTTTTT; CDR3 protein: CASSKSRSDNEKLFF
D gene: -; clone size: -; J gene: TRBJ2-5; V gene: TRBV2; CDR3 DNA: TGTGCCAGTAAGACAGGGGACTATCAAGAGACCCAGTACTTC; CDR3 protein: CASKTGDYQETQYF
D gene: -; clone size: once; J gene: TRBJ2-5; V gene: TRBV30; CDR3 DNA: TGTGCCTGGAGGGTAACAAGGACTGCAGAGACCCAGTACTTC; CDR3 protein: CAWRVTRTAETQYF
D gene: -; clone size: -; J gene: TRBJ2-1; V gene: TRBV4-1; CDR3 DNA: TGCGCCAGCAGCCAAGCCCTCTCTGCGGCCGGGCCCAATGAGCAGTTCTTC; CDR3 protein: CASSQALSAAGPNEQFF
D gene: -; clone size: -; J gene: TRBJ1-6; V gene: TRBV9; CDR3 DNA: TGTGCCAGCAGCGCACAGGCGAGCTCCTATAATTCACCCCTCCACTTT; CDR3 protein: CASSAQASSYNSPLHF
D gene: TRBD2; clone size: -; J gene: TRBJ2-5; V gene: TRBV28; CDR3 DNA: TGTGCCAGCAGCCCTCGGGCTAGCGGGGGGAAAGAGACCCAGTACTTC; CDR3 protein: CASSPRASGGKETQYF
D gene: TRBD1; clone size: -; J gene: TRBJ1-3; V gene: TRBV2; CDR3 DNA: TGTGCCAGCAGGATCGGAATAGGAACAGGGGGTGGAAACACCATATATTTT; CDR3 protein: CASRIGIGTGGGNTIYF
D gene: -; clone size: few; J gene: TRBJ1-2; V gene: TRBV30; CDR3 DNA: TGTGCCCGCCGCTCCCAAACCGACGGCTACACCTTC; CDR3 protein: CARRSQTDGYTF
D gene: TRBD1; clone size: few; J gene: TRBJ1-5; V gene: TRBV6-4; CDR3 DNA: TGTGCCAGCACTGGCAGGGGGGGCTTTAGCAATCAGCCCCAGCATTTT; CDR3 protein: CASTGRGGFSNQPQHF
D gene: -; clone size: -; J gene: TRBJ2-5; V gene: TRBV28; CDR3 DNA: TGTGCCAGCAGTCTCTCTCAGACCCAGTACTTC; CDR3 protein: CASSLSQTQYF
D gene: TRBD1; clone size: -; J gene: TRBJ2-3; V gene: TRBV6-5; CDR3 DNA: TGTGCCAGCAGTCAACAGGGGGTTATAGATACGCAGTATTTT; CDR3 protein: CASSQQGVIDTQYF
D gene: -; clone size: once; J gene: TRBJ1-2; V gene: TRBV18; CDR3 DNA: TGTGCCAGCTCACAATTAGACAACCACTATGGCTACACCTTC; CDR3 protein: CASSQLDNHYGYTF
D gene: -; clone size: once; J gene: TRBJ1-2; V gene: TRBV2; CDR3 DNA: TGTGCCAGCAGGGTTCCGGGCAACTATGGCTACACCTTC; CDR3 protein: CASRVPGNYGYTF
D gene: TRBD1; clone size: -; J gene: TRBJ2-3; V gene: TRBV7-2; CDR3 DNA: TGTGCCAGCAGTAGACAGGGGGCGGTCCGCACAGATACGCAGTATTTT; CDR3 protein: CASSRQGAVRTDTQYF
D gene: -; clone size: -; J gene: TRBJ1-2; V gene: TRBV6-5; CDR3 DNA: TGTGCCACTTCCCGGGATATTTCTCCATATGGCTACACCTTC; CDR3 protein: CATSRDISPYGYTF
D gene: -; clone size: -; J gene: TRBJ1-2; V gene: TRBV18; CDR3 DNA: TGTGCCAGCTCACCACCTAAAAGCCTCGGGGGCTACACCTTC; CDR3 protein: CASSPPKSLGGYTF
D gene: -; clone size: -; J gene: TRBJ1-3; V gene: TRBV7-2; CDR3 DNA: TGTGCCAGCAGCTCAGGACTGAGATCTGGAAACACCATATATTTT; CDR3 protein: CASSSGLRSGNTIYF
D gene: TRBD1; clone size: -; J gene: TRBJ2-1; V gene: TRBV18; CDR3 DNA: TGTGCCAGCTCACCGTCGGGACAGGGACTCTACAATGAGCAGTTCTTC; CDR3 protein: CASSPSGQGLYNEQFF
D gene: -; clone size: few; J gene: TRBJ1-5; V gene: TRBV21-1; CDR3 DNA: TGTGCCAGCAGCAATGGGACAGGGGTTCAGCCCCAGCATTTT; CDR3 protein: CASSNGTGVQPQHF
D gene: -; clone size: once; J gene: TRBJ2-4; V gene: TRBV12-1; CDR3 DNA: TGTGCCAGCAGCTTTGATGTCTTACGGGACCTAGCCAAAAACATTCAGTACTTC; CDR3 protein: CASSFDVLRDLAKNIQYF
D gene: -; clone size: -; J gene: TRBJ2-2; V gene: TRBV5-1; CDR3 DNA: TGCGCCAGCAGCCCCAACGCGGGGACCGGGGAGCTGTTTTTT; CDR3 protein: CASSPNAGTGELFF
D gene: -; clone size: -; J gene: TRBJ2-6; V gene: TRBV3-1/TRBV3-2; CDR3 DNA: TGTGCCAGCAGCCGGGGGGAGGGGACAGCTGGGGCCAACGTCCTGACTTTC; CDR3 protein: CASSRGEGTAGANVLTF
D gene: TRBD1; clone size: -; J gene: TRBJ1-2; V gene: TRBV6-1; CDR3 DNA: TGTGCCAGCAGTGAAGCGAAGGGACAGGGACGCTATGGCTACACCTTC; CDR3 protein: CASSEAKGQGRYGYTF
D gene: TRBD2; clone size: -; J gene: TRBJ2-1; V gene: TRBV18; CDR3 DNA: TGTGCCAGCTCACCACGCGGGGGGGTCGGTGAGCAGTTCTTC; CDR3 protein: CASSPRGGVGEQFF
D gene: -; clone size: -; J gene: TRBJ2-5; V gene: TRBV3-1/TRBV3-2; CDR3 DNA: TGTGCCAGCAGCCAAGTGGTCTTAGAGACCCAGTACTTC; CDR3 protein: CASSQVVLETQYF
D gene: -; clone size: -; J gene: TRBJ1-3; V gene: TRBV7-2; CDR3 DNA: TGTGCCAGCAGCTTACAAGCGGCGTCTGGAAACACCATATATTTT; CDR3 protein: CASSLQAASGNTIYF
D gene: TRBD2; clone size: -; J gene: TRBJ2-1; V gene: TRBV5-1; CDR3 DNA: TGCGCCAGCAGCTTCGCGGGACTAGCGGGGGGGACTGGATACAATGAGCAGTTCTTC; CDR3 protein: CASSFAGLAGGTGYNEQFF
D gene: -; clone size: -; J gene: TRBJ1-1; V gene: TRBV3-1/TRBV3-2; CDR3 DNA: TGTGCCAGCAGCCAAGATCGGAGGGGTGAAGCTTTCTTT; CDR3 protein: CASSQDRRGEAFF
D gene: TRBD2; clone size: -; J gene: TRBJ2-5; V gene: TRBV5-1; CDR3 DNA: TGCGCCAGCATGATAACTAGCGGGGGAAAAGAGACCCAGTACTTC; CDR3 protein: CASMITSGGKETQYF
D gene: -; clone size: -; J gene: TRBJ2-1; V gene: TRBV5-1; CDR3 DNA: TGCGCCAGCAGCTTGGGTGGGGGGGCGTACTCCTACAATGAGCAGTTCTTC; CDR3 protein: CASSLGGGAYSYNEQFF
D gene: TRBD2; clone size: few; J gene: TRBJ2-1; V gene: TRBV5-6; CDR3 DNA: TGTGCCAGCGAGTCGAGCGGGGGGGCCGATGAGCAGTTCTTC; CDR3 protein: CASESSGGADEQFF
D gene: -; clone size: -; J gene: TRBJ1-4; V gene: TRBV11-2; CDR3 DNA: TGTGCCAGCAGCTTAGCGGGGGGCACATCGGGTGAAAAACTGTTTTTT; CDR3 protein: CASSLAGGTSGEKLFF
D gene: TRBD2; clone size: -; J gene: TRBJ2-2; V gene: TRBV9; CDR3 DNA: TGTGCCAGCAGCGTAGATGTGCTAGCGGGGGGCCGTCGCGGGGAGCTGTTTTTT; CDR3 protein: CASSVDVLAGGRRGELFF
D gene: -; clone size: -; J gene: TRBJ1-6; V gene: TRBV6-5; CDR3 DNA: TGTGCCAGCAGATCCGGACAGTATAATTCACCCCTCCACTTT; CDR3 protein: CASRSGQYNSPLHF
D gene: -; clone size: -; J gene: TRBJ1-4; V gene: TRBV5-5; CDR3 DNA: TGTGCCAGCAGTACCTCGGTCCGTACTAATGAAAAACTGTTTTTT; CDR3 protein: CASSTSVRTNEKLFF
D gene: -; clone size: -; J gene: TRBJ1-2; V gene: TRBV5-4; CDR3 DNA: TGTGCCAGCAGCTTGCAAGGGTTGGGCTACACCTTC; CDR3 protein: CASSLQGLGYTF
D gene: -; clone size: -; J gene: TRBJ2-1; V gene: TRBV24-1; CDR3 DNA: TGTGCCACCAGTGATTTTCCAGGGCTGGGGACCTACAATGAGCAGTTCTTC; CDR3 protein: CATSDFPGLGTYNEQFF